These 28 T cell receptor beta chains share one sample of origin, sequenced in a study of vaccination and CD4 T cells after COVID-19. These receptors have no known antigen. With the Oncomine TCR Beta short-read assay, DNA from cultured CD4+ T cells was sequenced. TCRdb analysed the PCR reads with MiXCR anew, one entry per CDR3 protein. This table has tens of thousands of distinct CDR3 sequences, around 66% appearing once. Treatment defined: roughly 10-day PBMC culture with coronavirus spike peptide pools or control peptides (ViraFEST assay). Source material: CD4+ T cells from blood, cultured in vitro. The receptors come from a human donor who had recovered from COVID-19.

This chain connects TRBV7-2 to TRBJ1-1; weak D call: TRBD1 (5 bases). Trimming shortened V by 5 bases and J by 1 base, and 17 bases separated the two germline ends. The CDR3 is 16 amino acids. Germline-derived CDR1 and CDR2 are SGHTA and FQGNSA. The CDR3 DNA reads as TGTGCCAGCAGCCCGGTTCGGGGACCCCAGAACACTGAAGCTTTCTTT. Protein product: CASSPVRGPQNTEAFF.

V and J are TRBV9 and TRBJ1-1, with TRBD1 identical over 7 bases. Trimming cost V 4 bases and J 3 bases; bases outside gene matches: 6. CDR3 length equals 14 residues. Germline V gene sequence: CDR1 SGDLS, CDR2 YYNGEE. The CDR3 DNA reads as TGTGCCAGCAGCCCCCAGGGGGGCCACACTGAAGCTTTCTTT. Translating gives CASSPQGGHTEAFF.

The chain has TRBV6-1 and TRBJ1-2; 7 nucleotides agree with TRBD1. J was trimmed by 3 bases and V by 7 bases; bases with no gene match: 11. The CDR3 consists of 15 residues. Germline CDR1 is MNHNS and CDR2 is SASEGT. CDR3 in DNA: TGTGCCAGCAAACTCGACAGGGCGTCGCACTATGGCTACACCTTC. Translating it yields CASKLDRASHYGYTF.

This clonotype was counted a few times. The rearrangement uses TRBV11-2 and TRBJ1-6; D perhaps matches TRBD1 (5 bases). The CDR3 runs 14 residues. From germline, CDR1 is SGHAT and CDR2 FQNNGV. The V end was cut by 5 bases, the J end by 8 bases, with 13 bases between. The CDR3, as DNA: TGTGCCAGCAGCCCGGGACGGTTGGATTCACCCCTCCACTTT. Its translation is CASSPGRLDSPLHF.

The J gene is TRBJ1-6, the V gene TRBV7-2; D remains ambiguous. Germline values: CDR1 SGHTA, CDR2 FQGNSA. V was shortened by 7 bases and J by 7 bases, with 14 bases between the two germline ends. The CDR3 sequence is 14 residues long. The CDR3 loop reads CASNPRTDNSPLHF. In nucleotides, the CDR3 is TGTGCCAGCAACCCCAGGACGGACAATTCACCCCTCCACTTT. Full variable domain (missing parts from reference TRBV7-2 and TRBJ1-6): GAGVSQSPSNKVTEKGKDVELRCDPISGHTALYWYRQSLGQGLEFLIYFQGNSAPDKSGLPSDRFSAERTGGSVSTLTIQRTQQEDSAVYLCASNPRTDNSPLHFGNGTRLTVT.

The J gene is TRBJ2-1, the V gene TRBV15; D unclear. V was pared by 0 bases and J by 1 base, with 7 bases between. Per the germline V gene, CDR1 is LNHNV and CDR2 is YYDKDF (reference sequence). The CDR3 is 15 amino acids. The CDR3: CATSREGMSYNEQFF. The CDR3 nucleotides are TGTGCCACCAGCAGAGAGGGGATGTCCTACAATGAGCAGTTCTTC.

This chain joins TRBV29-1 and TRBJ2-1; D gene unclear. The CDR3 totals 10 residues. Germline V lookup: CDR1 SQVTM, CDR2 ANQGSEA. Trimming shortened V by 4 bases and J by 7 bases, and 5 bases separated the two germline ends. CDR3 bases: TGCAGCGTTGCAGATAATGAGCAGTTCTTC. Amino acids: CSVADNEQFF.

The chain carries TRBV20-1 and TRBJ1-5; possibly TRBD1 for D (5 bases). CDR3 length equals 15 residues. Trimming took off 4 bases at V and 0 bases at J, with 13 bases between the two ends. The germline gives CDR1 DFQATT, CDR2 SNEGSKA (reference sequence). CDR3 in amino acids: CSATYMTVSNQPQHF. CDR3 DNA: TGCAGTGCTACTTATATGACAGTTAGCAATCAGCCCCAGCATTTT.

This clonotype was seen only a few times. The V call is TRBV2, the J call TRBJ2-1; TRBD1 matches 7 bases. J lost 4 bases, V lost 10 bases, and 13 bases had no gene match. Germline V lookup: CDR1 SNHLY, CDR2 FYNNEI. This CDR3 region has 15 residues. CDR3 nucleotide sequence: TGTGCCACCGTCCTAGAGGGACAGATATACAATGAGCAGTTCTTC. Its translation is CATVLEGQIYNEQFF.

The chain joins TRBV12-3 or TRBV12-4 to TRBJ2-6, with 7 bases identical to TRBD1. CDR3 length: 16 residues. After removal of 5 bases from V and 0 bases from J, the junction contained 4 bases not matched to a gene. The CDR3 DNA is TGTGCCAGCAGTCGAACAGGGGTCTCTGGGGCCAACGTCCTGACTTTC. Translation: CASSRTGVSGANVLTF.

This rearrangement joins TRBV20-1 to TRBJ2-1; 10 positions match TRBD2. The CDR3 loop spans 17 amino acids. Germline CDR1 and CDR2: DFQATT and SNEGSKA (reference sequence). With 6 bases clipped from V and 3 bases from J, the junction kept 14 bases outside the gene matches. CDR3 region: CSAKSGRAPNIYNEQFF. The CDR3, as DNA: TGCAGTGCAAAAAGCGGGAGGGCCCCTAATATCTACAATGAGCAGTTCTTC.

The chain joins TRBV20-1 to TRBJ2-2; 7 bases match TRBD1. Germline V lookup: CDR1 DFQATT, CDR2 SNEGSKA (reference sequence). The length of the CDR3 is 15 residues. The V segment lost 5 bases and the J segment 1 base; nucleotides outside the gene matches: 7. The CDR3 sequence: CSAPRQGGNTGELFF. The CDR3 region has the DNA TGCAGTGCTCCAAGACAGGGCGGGAACACCGGGGAGCTGTTTTTT.

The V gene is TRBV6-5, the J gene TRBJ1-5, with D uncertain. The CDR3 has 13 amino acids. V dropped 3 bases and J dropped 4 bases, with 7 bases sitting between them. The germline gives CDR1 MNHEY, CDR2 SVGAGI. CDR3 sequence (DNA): TGTGCCAGCAGTTATTTAGGTAATCAGCCCCAGCATTTT. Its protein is CASSYLGNQPQHF.

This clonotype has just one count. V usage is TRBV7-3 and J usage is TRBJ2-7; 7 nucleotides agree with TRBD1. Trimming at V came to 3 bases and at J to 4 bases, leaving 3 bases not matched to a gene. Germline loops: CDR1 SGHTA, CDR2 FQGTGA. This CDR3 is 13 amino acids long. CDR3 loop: CASSFGDSYEQYF. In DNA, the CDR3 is TGTGCCAGCAGCTTCGGGGACAGTTACGAGCAGTACTTC.

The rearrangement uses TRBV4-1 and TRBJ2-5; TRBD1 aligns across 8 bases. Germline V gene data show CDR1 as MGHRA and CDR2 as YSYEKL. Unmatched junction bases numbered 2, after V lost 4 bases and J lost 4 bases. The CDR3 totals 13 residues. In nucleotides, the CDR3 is TGCGCCAGCAGCCGGACAGGGCCAGAGACCCAGTACTTC. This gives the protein CASSRTGPETQYF.

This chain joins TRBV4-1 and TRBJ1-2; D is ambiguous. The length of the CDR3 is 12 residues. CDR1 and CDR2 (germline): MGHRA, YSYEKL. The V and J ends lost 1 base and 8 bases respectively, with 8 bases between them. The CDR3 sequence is CASSQGTPGYTF. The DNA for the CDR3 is TGCGCCAGCAGCCAAGGGACTCCGGGCTACACCTTC.

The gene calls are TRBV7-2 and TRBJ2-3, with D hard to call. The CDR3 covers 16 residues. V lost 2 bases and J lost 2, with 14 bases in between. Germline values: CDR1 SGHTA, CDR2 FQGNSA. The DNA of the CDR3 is TGTGCCAGCAGCTTAACAAGCTACCTTGCCACAGATACGCAGTATTTT. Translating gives CASSLTSYLATDTQYF.

This CDR3 reads CASRKDRDNQPQHF. As DNA, the CDR3 is TGTGCCAGCAGAAAAGACAGGGATAATCAGCCCCAGCATTTT. The rearrangement uses TRBV27 and TRBJ1-5, with 7 bases lining up with TRBD1. This CDR3 is 14 amino acids long. J was trimmed by 4 bases and V by 6 bases; bases with no gene match: 6. CDR1 is MNHEY, CDR2 SMNVEV, per germline (reference sequence).

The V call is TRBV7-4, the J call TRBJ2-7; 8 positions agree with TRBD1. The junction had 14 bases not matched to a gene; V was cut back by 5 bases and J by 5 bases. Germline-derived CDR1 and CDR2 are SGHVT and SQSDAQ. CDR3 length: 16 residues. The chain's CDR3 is CASSLGQGKLPDEQYF. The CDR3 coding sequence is TGTGCCAGCAGCCTCGGACAGGGAAAACTACCGGACGAGCAGTACTTC. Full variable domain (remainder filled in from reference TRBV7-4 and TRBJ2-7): GAGVSQSPRYKVAKRGRDVALRCDSISGHVTLYWYRQTLGQGSEVLTYSQSDAQRDKSGRPSGRFSAERPERSVSTLKIQRTEQGDSAVYLCASSLGQGKLPDEQYFGPGTRLTVT.

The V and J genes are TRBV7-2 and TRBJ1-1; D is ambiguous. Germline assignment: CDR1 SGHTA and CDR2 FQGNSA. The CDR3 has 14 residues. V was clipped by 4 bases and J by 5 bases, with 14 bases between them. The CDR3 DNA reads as TGTGCCAGCAGCTCGATGGCACCCGAGACTGAAGCTTTCTTT. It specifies CASSSMAPETEAFF.

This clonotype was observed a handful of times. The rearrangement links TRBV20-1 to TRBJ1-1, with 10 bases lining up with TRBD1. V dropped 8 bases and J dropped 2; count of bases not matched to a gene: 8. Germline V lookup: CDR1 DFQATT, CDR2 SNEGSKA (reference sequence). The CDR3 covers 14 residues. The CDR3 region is CSPGTGVFNTEAFF. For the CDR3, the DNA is TGCAGTCCCGGGACAGGGGTTTTCAACACTGAAGCTTTCTTT.

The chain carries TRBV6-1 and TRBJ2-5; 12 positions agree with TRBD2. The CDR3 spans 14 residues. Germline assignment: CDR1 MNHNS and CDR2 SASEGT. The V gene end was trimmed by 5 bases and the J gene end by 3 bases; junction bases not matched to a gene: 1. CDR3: CASSRTSGKETQYF. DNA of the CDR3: TGTGCCAGCAGTCGGACTAGCGGGAAAGAGACCCAGTACTTC.

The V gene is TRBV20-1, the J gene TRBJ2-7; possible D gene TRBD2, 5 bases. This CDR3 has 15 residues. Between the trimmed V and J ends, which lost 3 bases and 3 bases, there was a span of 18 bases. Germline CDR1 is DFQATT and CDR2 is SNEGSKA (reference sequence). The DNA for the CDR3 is TGCAGTGCTAGGGGCCCGGCGGGTTCGATCTACGAGCAGTACTTC. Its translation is CSARGPAGSIYEQYF.

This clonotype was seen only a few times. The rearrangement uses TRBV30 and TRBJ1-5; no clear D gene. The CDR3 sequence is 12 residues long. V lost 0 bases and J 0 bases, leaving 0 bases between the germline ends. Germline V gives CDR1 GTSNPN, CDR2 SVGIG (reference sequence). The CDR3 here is CAWSVSNQPQHF. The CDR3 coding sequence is TGTGCCTGGAGTGTTAGCAATCAGCCCCAGCATTTT. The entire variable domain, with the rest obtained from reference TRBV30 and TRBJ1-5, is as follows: SQTIHQWPATLVQPVGSPLSLECTVEGTSNPNLYWYRQAAGRGLQLLFYSVGIGQISSEVPQNLSASRPQDRQFILSSKKLLLSDSGFYLCAWSVSNQPQHFGDGTRLSIL.

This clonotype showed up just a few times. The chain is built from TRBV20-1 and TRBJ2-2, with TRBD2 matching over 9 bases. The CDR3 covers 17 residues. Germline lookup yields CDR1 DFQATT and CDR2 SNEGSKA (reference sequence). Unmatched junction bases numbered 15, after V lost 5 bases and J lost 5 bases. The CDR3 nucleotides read TGCAGTGCTCCCCTAAGGGCGGGACTAGCTAGGACCGGGGAGCTGTTTTTT. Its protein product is CSAPLRAGLARTGELFF.

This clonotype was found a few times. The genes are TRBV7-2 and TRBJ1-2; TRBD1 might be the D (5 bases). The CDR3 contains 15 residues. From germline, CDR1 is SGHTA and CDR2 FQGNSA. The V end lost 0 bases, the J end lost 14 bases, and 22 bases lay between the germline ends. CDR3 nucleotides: TGTGCCAGCAGCTTAGCCGTTGGGGGTCGGAGTAGGAGTACCTTC. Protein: CASSLAVGGRSRSTF.

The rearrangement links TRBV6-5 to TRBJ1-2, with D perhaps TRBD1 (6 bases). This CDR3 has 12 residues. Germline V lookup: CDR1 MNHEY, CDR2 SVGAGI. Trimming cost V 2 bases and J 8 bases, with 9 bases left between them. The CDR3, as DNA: TGTGCCAGCAGTTACAGAGGGGGAGGCTACACCTTC. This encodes CASSYRGGGYTF.

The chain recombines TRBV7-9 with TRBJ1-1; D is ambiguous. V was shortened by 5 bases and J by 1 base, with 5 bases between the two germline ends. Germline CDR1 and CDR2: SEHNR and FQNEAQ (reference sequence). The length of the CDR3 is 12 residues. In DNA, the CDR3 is TGTGCCAGCAGCCGTTCGAACACTGAAGCTTTCTTT. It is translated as CASSRSNTEAFF.